The rows below give T cell receptor beta chains drawn from one sample of a study of T cells in tuberculosis. Sequencing was performed with immunoSEQ multiplex PCR; in TCRdb, only in-frame clones are kept and a portion is missing. The sample shows about 30,000 clones, around 93% of them seen only once. The material was PBMCs, obtained at tuberculosis diagnosis. The source of these receptors is an adult with tuberculosis. Each CDR3 is given with its conserved first and last residue. A D gene is named only where the DNA matches it firmly. Size is omitted from some rows. Given values are once, few, many or a class for expanded clones.

V,J,D,size,DNA,CDR3
TRBV25-1,TRBJ1-3,-,-,TGTGCCAGCAGTGCCCCCGAGGGCACTCGAAACACCATATATTTT,CASSAPEGTRNTIYF
TRBV5-1,TRBJ2-1,TRBD2,-,TGCGCCAGCAGCCCCGCGGGGACTAGCGGGGGGTACAATGAGCAGTTCTTC,CASSPAGTSGGYNEQFF
TRBV7-3,TRBJ2-1,TRBD2,-,TGTGCCAGCAGCCACCGGACTAGCGGGGGGGCGAATGAGCAGTTCTTC,CASSHRTSGGANEQFF
TRBV6-1,TRBJ2-3,-,-,TGTGCCAGCAGTGAACCCCGGGGGAGCGGGGATACGCAGTATTTT,CASSEPRGSGDTQYF
TRBV6-1,TRBJ2-3,-,-,TGTGCCAGCGGTTGGAGGGATACGCAGTATTTT,CASGWRDTQYF
TRBV7-3,TRBJ2-7,-,-,TGTGCCAGCAGCGGGACAGGGACTAGCGAGCAGTACTTC,CASSGTGTSEQYF
TRBV2,TRBJ1-1,-,-,TGTGCCAGCACGGGAGGCTACACTGAAGCTTTCTTT,CASTGGYTEAFF
TRBV4-3,TRBJ1-6,-,-,TGCGCCAGCAGCCCCGACAGAGACTCACCCCTCCACTTT,CASSPDRDSPLHF
TRBV2,TRBJ2-5,TRBD1,-,TGTGCCAGCAGACCGCCCGGGACAGGGGAGGGGACCCAGTACTTC,CASRPPGTGEGTQYF
TRBV12-5,TRBJ1-2,-,once,TGTGCTAGTGGTCCCGGGTCGGGTCGCTATGGCTACACCTTC,CASGPGSGRYGYTF
TRBV4-1,TRBJ1-4,-,-,TGCGCCAGCAGGGACATCAAATCAGGAAAACTGTTTTTT,CASRDIKSGKLFF
TRBV28,TRBJ2-2,TRBD1,-,TGTGCCAGCAGTTTAAGTGGGACAGGGGGAAAGGAGCTGTTTTTT,CASSLSGTGGKELFF
TRBV9,TRBJ1-4,-,-,TGTGCCAGCAGCGGCTCAGGGGTAACTAATGAAAAACTGTTTTTT,CASSGSGVTNEKLFF
TRBV4-3,TRBJ2-7,-,-,TGCGCCAGCAGCCACGGGCAGGGGTCTTACGAGCAGTACTTC,CASSHGQGSYEQYF